Shown below are 29 T cell receptor beta chains from a single sample sequenced in a study of PD-1 blockade in classical Hodgkin lymphoma. Here immunoSEQ multiplex PCR was the method, and the copy in TCRdb shows in-frame clones only, minus some. The sample carries more than 15,000 clones, around 92% recorded once. Time point here: newly diagnosed, previously untreated cHL patient sample. With magnetic negative selection, CD4+ T cells were purified from PBMCs that had been thawed. Specimen: CD4+ T cells from blood. The receptors shown here come from a human donor with classical Hodgkin lymphoma.

This chain links TRBV27 with TRBJ2-7; D is uncertain. This CDR3 has 13 residues. V lost 2 bases and J 4 bases, leaving 9 bases between the germline ends. Germline V gene lookup returns CDR1 MNHEY and CDR2 SMNVEV (reference sequence). This CDR3 is CASSLGASYEQYF. The CDR3 DNA reads TGTGCCAGCAGTTTAGGAGCCTCTTACGAGCAGTACTTC.

The chain joins TRBV10-3 to TRBJ2-2, with D possibly being TRBD1 or TRBD2 (6 bases each). In germline, CDR1 is ENHRY, CDR2 SYGVKD. The CDR3 contains 16 residues. V dropped 7 bases and J dropped 1 base, with 16 bases sitting between them. CDR3 coding DNA: TGTGCCATCACGGTTGGGGCGGGACAGAACACCGGGGAGCTGTTTTTT. It yields the protein CAITVGAGQNTGELFF.

This chain joins TRBV19 and TRBJ2-1; D remains unclear. The ends were cut back, 1 base at V and 9 bases at J, with 4 bases in the middle. The CDR3 sequence is 11 residues long. Germline V lookup: CDR1 LNHDA, CDR2 SQIVND (reference sequence). The CDR3: CASSIVSEQFF. The CDR3 DNA reads TGTGCCAGTAGTATAGTCAGTGAGCAGTTCTTC.

V gene TRBV5-1 combines with J gene TRBJ1-1; 7 bases map to TRBD1. The junction had 10 bases not matched to a gene; V was cut back by 4 bases and J by 4 bases. Germline V gene sequence: CDR1 SGHRS, CDR2 YFSETQ. This CDR3 is 15 amino acids long. CDR3 residues: CASSESPSGGTEAFF. CDR3 DNA: TGCGCCAGCAGCGAGAGTCCCTCAGGGGGCACTGAAGCTTTCTTT.

The V call is TRBV7-2, the J call TRBJ2-1; 10 bases map to TRBD2. V lost 5 bases and J lost 8; bases outside the gene matches: 9. The germline V gene has CDR1 SGHTA and CDR2 FQGNSA. CDR3 length: 15 amino acids. CDR3 region: CASSLSSGRSDEQFF. DNA of the CDR3: TGTGCCAGCAGCCTCTCTAGCGGGAGATCAGATGAGCAGTTCTTC.

CDR3 sequence reads: CASSVEASGYNEQFF. The DNA for the CDR3 is TGTGCCAGCAGCGTAGAGGCTAGCGGGTACAATGAGCAGTTCTTC. The chain has TRBV9 and TRBJ2-1; 8 nucleotides align to TRBD2. The CDR3 spans 15 residues. The germline gives CDR1 SGDLS, CDR2 YYNGEE. The V segment lost 0 bases and the J segment 4 bases; nucleotides outside the gene matches: 3.

The V and J genes are TRBV4-1 and TRBJ2-2; D might be TRBD2 (6 bases). The CDR3 extends over 16 amino acids. The V gene's germline CDR1 is MGHRA and CDR2 YSYEKL. Trimming stripped 5 bases from V and 0 bases from J, with 13 bases between. CDR3 residues: CASSFKRVSNTGELFF. The CDR3 coding sequence is TGCGCCAGCAGCTTTAAGCGGGTTTCGAACACCGGGGAGCTGTTTTTT.

The genes are TRBV6-5 and TRBJ2-7, with 9 nucleotides matching TRBD1. In germline, CDR1 is MNHEY, CDR2 SVGAGI. The trim removed 1 base at V and 2 bases at J, leaving 6 bases unmatched. The CDR3 length is 16 residues. DNA of the CDR3: TGTGCCAGCAGTTACTTAACCGGGACAGGGACCTACGAGCAGTACTTC. Its translation is CASSYLTGTGTYEQYF.

The chain uses TRBV15 and TRBJ2-1; 9 bases align to TRBD1. The CDR3 contains 15 residues. Germline-derived CDR1 and CDR2 are LNHNV and YYDKDF (reference sequence). V shed 1 base, J shed 6 bases, and the junction held 4 bases outside the gene matches. CDR3 coding DNA: TGTGCCACCAGCAGAGCCTCGGACAGGGGCAATGAGCAGTTCTTC. Protein: CATSRASDRGNEQFF. Looking up the rest from reference TRBV15 and TRBJ2-1 gives the full variable domain: DAMVIQNPRYQVTQFGKPVTLSCSQTLNHNVMYWYQQKSSQAPKLLFHYYDKDFNNEADTPDNFQSRRPNTSFCFLDIRSPGLGDTAMYLCATSRASDRGNEQFFGPGTRLTVL.

As to this clone: The germline gene is not matched at one end of the junction; a read error may be the cause. V is TRBV5-4 and J is TRBJ2-1; D may be TRBD1 (5 bases). This CDR3 is 14 amino acids long. Germline V lookup: CDR1 SGHNT, CDR2 YYREEE (reference sequence). Written as DNA, the CDR3 is TGTGCCAGCAGCCTTCTTTCGGCGGACAACGAGCAGTTCTTC. The encoded protein is CASSLLSADNEQFF.

This sequence joins TRBV11-2 and TRBJ2-4, with 15 bases matching TRBD2. The CDR3 sequence is 18 residues long. The J segment lost 0 bases and the V segment lost 5 bases, leaving 5 bases of the junction unmatched. Germline V gene lookup returns CDR1 SGHAT and CDR2 FQNNGV. The CDR3 bases are TGTGCCAGCAGCCGGACTAGCGGGAGGGGACTAGCCAAAAACATTCAGTACTTC. Protein sequence: CASSRTSGRGLAKNIQYF.

This clone came up once. The chain combines TRBV12-5 with TRBJ1-5; 7 positions agree with TRBD1. The trim removed 6 bases at V and 6 bases at J, leaving 11 bases unmatched. From germline, CDR1 is LGHNT and CDR2 FRNRAP. The CDR3 totals 15 residues. The CDR3 coding sequence is TGTGCTAGTGGGTCGACAGGGAGGAGAGGTCAGCCCCAGCATTTT. It specifies CASGSTGRRGQPQHF.

As regards this clone: This sample also contains other DNA sequences that code for the same CDR3. This chain links TRBV9 with TRBJ2-5, with no clear D. The germline CDR1 and CDR2 sequences are SGDLS and YYNGEE. V gave up 2 bases and J gave up 3 bases, with 2 bases separating them. The CDR3 has 11 residues. CDR3 protein: CASSVEETQYF. In nucleotides, the CDR3 is TGTGCCAGCAGCGTTGAAGAGACCCAGTACTTC.

This rearrangement joins TRBV29-1 to TRBJ2-3; D possibly corresponds to TRBD1 (6 bases). CDR1 and CDR2 from the germline V gene are SQVTM and ANQGSEA. The V end lost 3 bases, the J end lost 1 base, and 8 bases lay between the germline ends. The CDR3 is made up of 13 amino acids. The CDR3 DNA follows: TGCAGCGTTGAGCCAGGGGGCACAGATACGCAGTATTTT. Residues: CSVEPGGTDTQYF.

This sequence joins TRBV4-2 and TRBJ1-2; D gene ambiguous. Trimming cost V 5 bases and J 4 bases, with 11 bases left between them. The CDR3 contains 13 residues. CDR1 and CDR2 (germline): LGHNA, YNFKEQ. The CDR3 DNA follows: TGTGCCAGCAGCATTGGTGGTTCCTATGGCTACACCTTC. The encoded protein is CASSIGGSYGYTF.

This chain uses TRBV12-2 with TRBJ2-3; the table's D call TRBD2 went unverified against the DNA. TRBV12-2 is assigned pseudogene status. This CDR3 spans 16 amino acids. The CDR3: CASRLDASGGTDTQYF. Written as DNA, the CDR3 is TGTGCAAGTCGCTTAGACGCTAGCGGGGGCACAGATACGCAGTATTTT.

The chain has TRBV12-5 and TRBJ1-2, with a tentative D call TRBD1 (6 bases). In germline, CDR1 is LGHNT, CDR2 FRNRAP. V was cut by 5 bases and J by 8 bases, with 9 bases left in between. The CDR3 contains 11 residues. The CDR3 here is CASGARGGYTF. In DNA, the CDR3 is TGTGCTAGTGGTGCCAGGGGAGGCTACACCTTC.

The V call is TRBV14, the J call TRBJ2-7; TRBD2 is a possible D gene (5 bases). Germline-derived CDR1 and CDR2 are SGHDN and FVKESK. This CDR3 spans 17 amino acids. Trimming removed 1 base from V and 2 bases from J, with 18 bases in between. The CDR3 region has the DNA TGTGCCAGCAGCCAAGCCCGAACCGGGATAACCCCCTACGAGCAGTACTTC. Amino acid sequence: CASSQARTGITPYEQYF.

The V gene is TRBV29-1, the J gene TRBJ2-6; a possible D gene is TRBD1 (5 bases). The germline gives CDR1 SQVTM, CDR2 ANQGSEA. The CDR3 has 13 amino acids. The V end lost 5 bases, the J end lost 4 bases, and 9 bases lay between the germline ends. The CDR3 DNA reads TGCAGCGTTCAGGGATCCGGGGCCAACGTCCTGACTTTC. Amino acid sequence: CSVQGSGANVLTF.

The chain has TRBV25-1 and TRBJ2-5; TRBD2 aligns across 14 bases. V was clipped by 5 bases and J by 5 bases; unmatched bases: 7. The CDR3 spans 16 residues. Germline CDR1 and CDR2: MGHDK and SYGVNS. CDR3 bases: TGTGCCAGCAGTAGACTAGCGGGAGGGCCTGTGGAGACCCAGTACTTC. This codes for CASSRLAGGPVETQYF.

This clone appeared once. The genes are TRBV18 and TRBJ2-7, with 8 bases matching TRBD1. V lost 3 bases to trimming and J lost 4 bases; unmatched junction nucleotides: 8. The CDR3 is 15 amino acids. Germline values: CDR1 KGHSH, CDR2 LQKENI. The CDR3 nucleotides are TGTGCCAGCTCACCCCCGGGACAGGCGGGATACGAGCAGTACTTC. Amino acids: CASSPPGQAGYEQYF.

This sequence joins TRBV28 and TRBJ2-3, with D unresolved. CDR3 length equals 12 residues. V was cut by 5 bases and J by 8 bases, with 11 bases left in between. Germline V gene sequence: CDR1 MDHEN, CDR2 SYDVKM. CDR3 amino acids: CASSPLVGTQYF. The DNA of the CDR3 is TGTGCCAGCAGTCCATTAGTAGGTACGCAGTATTTT. The whole variable domain, remainder taken from reference TRBV28 and TRBJ2-3, is DVKVTQSSRYLVKRTGEKVFLECVQDMDHENMFWYRQDPGLGLRLIYFSYDVKMKEKGDIPEGYSVSREKKERFSLILESASTNQTSMYLCASSPLVGTQYFGPGTRLTVL.

The CDR3 loop reads CASSPGGQRNQPQHF. The CDR3 nucleotides read TGTGCCAGCAGCCCTGGAGGGCAGCGCAATCAGCCCCAGCATTTT. The J gene is TRBJ1-5, the V gene TRBV7-2; D is ambiguous. The germline V gene has CDR1 SGHTA and CDR2 FQGNSA. V was shortened by 5 bases and J by 2 bases, with 13 bases between the two germline ends. This CDR3 has 15 amino acids.

This chain joins TRBV6-1 and TRBJ2-1; the match to TRBD2 covers 11 bases. CDR3 length equals 15 residues. The ends lost 2 bases at V and 8 bases at J; junction bases unmatched: 5. The germline CDR1 and CDR2 sequences are MNHNS and SASEGT. CDR3 in amino acids: CASSERLAGFDEQFF. The CDR3 DNA reads as TGTGCCAGCAGTGAAAGACTAGCGGGGTTTGATGAGCAGTTCTTC.

V usage is TRBV6-6 and J usage is TRBJ1-2; TRBD1 aligns across 11 bases. Germline V lookup: CDR1 MNHNY, CDR2 SVGAGI (reference sequence). There are 15 residues in the CDR3. V shed 6 bases and J 5 bases; nucleotides not matched to a gene: 8. This chain's CDR3 is CASSSGTGGLYGYTF. CDR3 DNA sequence: TGTGCCAGCAGCTCCGGGACAGGGGGACTATATGGCTACACCTTC.

The chain combines TRBV7-6 with TRBJ2-3; no definite D call. Trimming cost V 5 bases and J 6 bases, with 18 bases left between them. Germline V gives CDR1 SGHVS, CDR2 FNYEAQ. This CDR3 is built from 15 residues. CDR3 DNA: TGTGCCAGCAGCCCCCTCCCAAGTCCGACCGATACGCAGTATTTT. It is translated as CASSPLPSPTDTQYF.

The chain recombines TRBV5-1 with TRBJ2-7, with 11 nucleotides matching TRBD2. This CDR3 region has 17 residues. Germline CDR1 reads SGHRS; CDR2 reads YFSETQ. Trimming removed 4 bases from V and 0 bases from J; junction bases left unmatched: 9. The CDR3 reads CASSGTSGTLSSYEQYF. CDR3 DNA sequence: TGCGCCAGCAGCGGGACTAGCGGAACCCTGAGCTCCTACGAGCAGTACTTC.

The sample holds one count of this clone. The CDR3 coding sequence is TGCAGCGTTGCGGGCAGAGCCGCGAACACCGGGGAGCTGTTTTTT. Encoded protein: CSVAGRAANTGELFF. The V call is TRBV29-1, the J call TRBJ2-2, with unresolved D. This CDR3 comprises 15 residues. Germline CDR1 is SQVTM and CDR2 is ANQGSEA. The V gene lost 4 bases and the J gene lost 0 bases, with 12 bases spanning the gap.

This chain connects TRBV7-3 to TRBJ2-7; D possibly corresponds to TRBD2 (6 bases). The CDR3 has 14 residues. The V and J ends lost 6 bases and 3 bases respectively, with 15 bases between them. Germline-derived CDR1 and CDR2 are SGHTA and FQGTGA. The CDR3 sequence is CASSPFGRDYEQYF. DNA of the CDR3: TGTGCCAGCAGTCCTTTCGGGCGGGACTACGAGCAGTACTTC.